This entry lists 5 T cell receptor beta chains sequenced from one sample in a study of cytomegalovirus exposure and HLA in healthy donors. A multiplex PCR was run with 60 Vbeta primers and 13 Jbeta primers. Repertoires were generated with immunoSEQ multiplex PCR, while TCRdb's copy carries only in-frame clones and drops some. The sample table sets out roughly 34,000 clones. Sequencing was done on a sample of PBMCs. These receptors originate from a man aged 40-55 years in good health and CMV-seronegative.

The gene calls are TRBV18 and TRBJ2-3, with D tentatively TRBD1 (6 bases). Germline V gives CDR1 KGHSH, CDR2 LQKENI. There are 14 residues in the CDR3. V was cut by 5 bases and J by 5 bases, with 14 bases left in between. The CDR3 loop is CASSTGAGEDTQYF. DNA of the CDR3: TGTGCCAGCTCAACCGGGGCAGGGGAAGATACGCAGTATTTT.

The chain carries TRBV7-9 and TRBJ2-1; 9 bases map to TRBD1. The CDR3 extends over 15 amino acids. CDR1 is SEHNR and CDR2 is FQNEAQ in the germline V gene (reference sequence). V lost 3 bases, J lost 4 bases, and 4 bases stayed unmatched. The CDR3 spells CASSFEQGAYNEQFF. Here the CDR3 DNA reads TGTGCCAGCAGCTTCGAACAGGGGGCGTACAATGAGCAGTTCTTC.

The V and J genes are TRBV7-9 and TRBJ2-5; possible D gene TRBD2, 6 bases. This CDR3 spans 16 amino acids. Trimming pared 1 base from V and 5 bases from J, leaving 17 bases between. From germline, CDR1 is SEHNR and CDR2 FQNEAQ (reference sequence). CDR3 sequence (DNA): TGTGCCAGCAGCTTAGGGGGAGGCCCAGGTCGCGAGACCCAGTACTTC. It is translated as CASSLGGGPGRETQYF.

The J gene is TRBJ2-1, the V gene TRBV30; 9 bases agree with TRBD2. V trimming: 0 bases; J trimming: 4 bases; junction bases outside the gene matches: 10. CDR1 and CDR2 (germline): GTSNPN, SVGIG (reference sequence). This CDR3 is built from 17 residues. This CDR3 reads CAWSVGSSGVFYNEQFF. DNA of the CDR3: TGTGCCTGGAGTGTAGGGTCTAGCGGGGTTTTTTACAATGAGCAGTTCTTC.

The chain recombines TRBV6-1 with TRBJ2-5; 7 nucleotides agree with TRBD2. The ends lost 2 bases at V and 3 bases at J; junction bases unmatched: 6. CDR1 is MNHNS, CDR2 SASEGT, per germline. The CDR3 runs 15 residues. The DNA for the CDR3 is TGTGCCAGCAGTGAATCTGCTAGCGGAAAAGAGACCCAGTACTTC. It translates to CASSESASGKETQYF.